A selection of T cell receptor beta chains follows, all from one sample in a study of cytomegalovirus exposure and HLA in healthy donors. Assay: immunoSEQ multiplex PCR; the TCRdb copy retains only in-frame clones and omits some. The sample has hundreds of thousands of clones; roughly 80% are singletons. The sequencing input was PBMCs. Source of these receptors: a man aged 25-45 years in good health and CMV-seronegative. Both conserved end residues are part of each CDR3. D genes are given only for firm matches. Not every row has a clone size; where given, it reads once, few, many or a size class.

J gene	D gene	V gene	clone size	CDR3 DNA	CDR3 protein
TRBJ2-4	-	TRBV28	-	TGTGCCAGCAGTACCAGGGTTTTTCAGTACTTC	CASSTRVFQYF
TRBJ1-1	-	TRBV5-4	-	TGTGCCAGCCTCAAAACAGGATCGAACACTGAAGCTTTCTTT	CASLKTGSNTEAFF
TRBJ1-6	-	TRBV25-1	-	TGTGCCAGCAGTGCGTTCAAGGGAGAGTCACCCCTCCACTTT	CASSAFKGESPLHF
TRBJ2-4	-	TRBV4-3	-	TGCGCCAGCAGTTCCTCTAGGGGGGGTCTAAACATTCAGTACTTC	CASSSSRGGLNIQYF
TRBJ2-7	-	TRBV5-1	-	TGCGCCAGCAGCTTGGCTCTGACATCGGATAACTACGAGCAGTACTTC	CASSLALTSDNYEQYF
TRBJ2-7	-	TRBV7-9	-	TGTGCCAGCAGCTTATCAGGGGTCCACGAGCAGTACTTC	CASSLSGVHEQYF
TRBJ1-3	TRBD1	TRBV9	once	TGTGCCAGCAGCGTCCTGCAGGGGGGACCCTCTGGAAACACCATATATTTT	CASSVLQGGPSGNTIYF
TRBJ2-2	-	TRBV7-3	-	TGTGCCAGCAGCTCGGACTGGGACACCGGGGAGCTGTTTTTT	CASSSDWDTGELFF
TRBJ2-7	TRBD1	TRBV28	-	TGTGCCAGCAGCGGTCCAGGGACAGGGGCCTACGAGCAGTACTTC	CASSGPGTGAYEQYF
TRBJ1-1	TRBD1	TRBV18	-	TGTGCCAGCTCCCCCGACAGGGACCGCAATTTGAACACTGAAGCTTTCTTT	CASSPDRDRNLNTEAFF
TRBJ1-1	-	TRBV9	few	TGTGCCAGCAGCGGACTGCTCGGTGAAGCTTTCTTT	CASSGLLGEAFF
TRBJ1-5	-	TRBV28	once	TGTGCCAGCAGTGCCTGGCCCTCATCTAGTCAGCCCCAGCATTTT	CASSAWPSSSQPQHF
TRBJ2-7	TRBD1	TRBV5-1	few	TGCGCCAGCACGACGGGACAGGGCTACGAGCAGTACTTC	CASTTGQGYEQYF
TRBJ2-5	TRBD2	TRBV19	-	TGTGCCAGTAGTACTTCCCGACTAGCGGGGATCCCAACGGAGACCCAGTACTTC	CASSTSRLAGIPTETQYF
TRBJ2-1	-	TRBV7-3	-	TGTGCCAGCAGCGCTGCGGATGAGCAGTTCTTC	CASSAADEQFF
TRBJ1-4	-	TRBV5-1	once	TGCGCCAGCAGCTTACGGGGGGCTGGGGAAAAACTGTTTTTT	CASSLRGAGEKLFF
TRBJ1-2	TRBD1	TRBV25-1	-	TGTGCCAGCAGTGATCCGGGACAGGGGTTTGATGGCTACACCTTC	CASSDPGQGFDGYTF
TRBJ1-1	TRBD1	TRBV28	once	TGTGCCAGCAGTCCCCCCGGACAGGCGGACACTGAAGCTTTCTTT	CASSPPGQADTEAFF
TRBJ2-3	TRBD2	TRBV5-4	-	TGTGCCAGCAGCTTGGTGGGACTAGCGGGTACAGATACGCAGTATTTT	CASSLVGLAGTDTQYF
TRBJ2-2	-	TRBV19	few	TGTGCCAGTAGTCCCGGCCCCGTGAGGACCGGGGAGCTGTTTTTT	CASSPGPVRTGELFF
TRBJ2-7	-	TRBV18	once	TGTGCCAGCCATCCAGGGTTGGGGGCCGAGCAGTACTTC	CASHPGLGAEQYF
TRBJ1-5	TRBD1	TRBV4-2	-	TGTGCCAGCAGCCAACTGACAGGGGGTGGTCAGCCCCAGCATTTT	CASSQLTGGGQPQHF
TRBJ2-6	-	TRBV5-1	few	TGCGCCAGCAGCCCAATGGGAGCTGGGGCCAACGTCCTGACTTTC	CASSPMGAGANVLTF
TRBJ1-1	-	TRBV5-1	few	TGCGCCAGCAGCTTGCATAGGGGAACTGAAGCTTTCTTT	CASSLHRGTEAFF
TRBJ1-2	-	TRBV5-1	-	TGCGCCAGCAGCTTGACAGGTCCCTATGGCTACACCTTC	CASSLTGPYGYTF
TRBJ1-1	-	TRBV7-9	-	TGTGCCAGCAGCTTACTGGCGGGGAACACTGAAGCTTTCTTT	CASSLLAGNTEAFF
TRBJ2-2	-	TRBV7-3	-	TGTGCCAGCAGCTTACTCGCAGGGGGGCTGGGCGGGGAGCTGTTTTTT	CASSLLAGGLGGELFF
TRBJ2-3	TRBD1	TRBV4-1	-	TGCGCCAGCAGCCCCCCCTTCCAGGGGGTGGGAGATACGCAGTATTTT	CASSPPFQGVGDTQYF
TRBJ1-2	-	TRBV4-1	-	TGCGCCAGCAGCCGGCTTAACTATGGCTACACCTTC	CASSRLNYGYTF
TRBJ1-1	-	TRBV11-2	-	TGTGCCAGCAGCTCCCCAGGAGGGGCGCGGGGGAACACTGAAGCTTTCTTT	CASSSPGGARGNTEAFF